This T cell receptor beta chain was profiled in a study of blood T cell repertoires in COVID-19. Turning to the study itself: T cells, B-cell-depleted T cells, or PBMCs provided the cDNA or gDNA that served as material.

Study processing details: Counts of nucleated cells, estimated from reference gene primer amplification, were obtained. Libraries were prepared by immunoSEQ multiplex PCR; TCRdb keeps only in-frame clonotypes and omits some of them. V, J and clone size are taken as reported in that table, and D and trimming were inferred from the DNA itself. The table shows 130,000 or so clones, with about 81% occurring only once. V was trimmed by 1 base and J by 1 base, leaving 13 bases between them. Germline CDR1 reads KGHSH; CDR2 reads LQKENI. The CDR3 is made up of 16 amino acids. In assigning cohorts, the study relied on participant-reported clinical history.

Sequencing was performed on PBMCs or T cells enriched from blood (not recorded which). The clonotype comes from a middle-aged man with acute COVID-19. The chain joins TRBV18 to TRBJ1-1, with D possibly matching TRBD1 (5 bases). The CDR3 spells CASSPLSGITNTEAFF. In DNA, the CDR3 is TGTGCCAGCTCACCACTCTCAGGGATTACGAACACTGAAGCTTTCTTT.